The present TCR beta chain was sequenced within a study of blood T cell repertoires in COVID-19. The overall study: T cells, B-cell-depleted T cells, or PBMCs provided the cDNA or gDNA that served as material.

Here immunoSEQ multiplex PCR was the method, and the copy in TCRdb shows in-frame clones only, minus some. The sample has about 380,000 clones; more than 75% are singletons. Participants' reported clinical history set cohort assignment. Two negative PCRs, clearance, or symptom resolution had been documented for recovered Cohort 3 donors. The CDR3 length is 15 residues. V dropped 4 bases and J dropped 5; count of bases not matched to a gene: 10. The V gene's germline CDR1 is SNHLY and CDR2 FYNNEI. The sequenced sample consisted of PBMCs or T cells enriched from blood (not recorded which). This chain links TRBV2 with TRBJ2-5; 7 bases match TRBD2. The receptor comes from a woman aged 18-29 years who had recovered from COVID-19. The CDR3 is CASSGIWEGTETQYF. For the CDR3, the DNA is TGTGCCAGCAGTGGAATCTGGGAGGGAACGGAGACCCAGTACTTC.